This T cell receptor beta chain was captured in a study of T-cell memory formation after mild COVID-19. Across the whole study: Largely, the TCR clusters proved donor specific. Study observations and caveats: The study found balanced CD4/CD8 in clones contracting day 15 to 85 and a CD4+ lean in later expanders. Pre-infection memory showed some responding clones, and this suggested that cross-reactive memory joined. Confirmation was lacking for SARS-CoV-2 specificity of second-wave clones that peaked on day 37.

TCRdb passed the 5' RACE reads through MiXCR, listing each CDR3 protein once. The sample lists 470,000 or so distinct CDR3 sequences; nearly 25% were seen once. This clonotype was observed a handful of times. The antigen remains undetermined. This TCR was recovered from an adult woman who had mild COVID-19 (a few samples of this study predate the infection). Cell type and time point are not known. The sequenced sample was PBMCs or a T cell subset sorted from them (not recorded which).

CDR3 region: CASSYREARESETQYF. The CDR3 DNA reads as TGTGCCAGCAGCTACCGGGAGGCCCGAGAGTCGGAGACCCAGTACTTC. The genes are TRBV7-9 and TRBJ2-5; TRBD2 aligns across 7 bases. Per the germline V gene, CDR1 is SEHNR and CDR2 is FQNEAQ (reference sequence). The CDR3 totals 16 residues. Germline trimming cut 4 bases from V and 5 bases from J; bases unmatched to any gene: 13.